These T cell receptor beta chains were read from a single sample in a study of cytomegalovirus exposure and HLA in healthy donors. The repertoire was sequenced with immunoSEQ multiplex PCR; TCRdb's copy has only in-frame clones and lacks some. Here the sample spans around 55,000 clones, around 78% being singletons. The sequenced sample consisted of PBMCs. All receptors derive from a female donor in good health and CMV-seronegative. Each CDR3 is given with its conserved first and last residue. The order of the fields is D gene, V gene, clone size, J gene, CDR3 protein, CDR3 DNA. A D gene is named only where the DNA matches it firmly. For some rows the clone size is stated as once, few or many, or as a class when expanded; others skip it.

>TRBD1|TRBV7-2|.|TRBJ1-2
CASSLKTGHYGYTF
TGTGCCAGCAGCTTAAAGACAGGGCACTATGGCTACACCTTC
>.|TRBV7-2|.|TRBJ1-1
CASSFTGTNMNTEAFF
TGTGCCAGCAGCTTTACCGGGACAAACATGAACACTGAAGCTTTCTTT
>TRBD2|TRBV18|.|TRBJ2-7
CASSLGRDYYEQYF
TGTGCCAGCTCACTCGGACGGGACTATTACGAGCAGTACTTC
>.|TRBV5-5|.|TRBJ2-7
CASSAVIDEQYF
TGTGCCAGCAGCGCGGTAATTGACGAGCAGTACTTC
>TRBD1|TRBV29-1|.|TRBJ1-2
CSVAVARGQPTNYGYTF
TGCAGCGTTGCGGTGGCTCGGGGACAGCCTACTAACTATGGCTACACCTTC
>TRBD1|TRBV28|.|TRBJ1-2
CASSSRTGGGGYTF
TGTGCCAGCAGTTCCCGGACAGGGGGAGGGGGCTACACCTTC
>.|TRBV29-1|.|TRBJ1-1
CTHTQGSEAFF
TGCACCCATACACAGGGATCTGAAGCTTTCTTT
>.|TRBV4-3|.|TRBJ2-3
CASSQDPGGTQYF
TGCGCCAGCAGCCAAGATCCCGGAGGGACGCAGTATTTT
>.|TRBV11-2|.|TRBJ1-2
CASSLGQTLANYGYTF
TGTGCCAGCAGCTTAGGGCAGACCCTAGCTAACTATGGCTACACCTTC
>.|TRBV6-5|.|TRBJ1-4
CASSREGLMNEKLFF
TGTGCCAGCAGCCGGGAGGGACTGATGAATGAAAAACTGTTTTTT
>.|TRBV6-5|.|TRBJ1-1
CASSYSGGASTEAFF
TGTGCCAGCAGTTACTCGGGGGGGGCAAGCACTGAAGCTTTCTTT
>.|TRBV11-1|.|TRBJ2-7
CASSFGPAYEQYF
TGTGCCAGCAGCTTTGGCCCCGCCTACGAGCAGTACTTC
>TRBD2|TRBV27|.|TRBJ2-7
CASSFYPAPGGASYEQYF
TGTGCCAGCAGTTTTTACCCCGCCCCGGGGGGGGCGTCCTACGAGCAGTACTTC
>.|TRBV19|.|TRBJ1-2
CASRTGSGGALWNYGYTF
TGTGCCAGTAGGACGGGCTCCGGGGGGGCACTATGGAACTATGGCTACACCTTC
>TRBD1|TRBV6-5|.|TRBJ2-2
CASSHDRANTGELFF
TGTGCCAGCAGCCATGACAGGGCAAACACCGGGGAGCTGTTTTTT
>TRBD2|TRBV7-9|.|TRBJ2-1
CASSTLAGIYNEQFF
TGTGCCAGCAGTACCCTAGCGGGGATTTACAATGAGCAGTTCTTC
>.|TRBV5-6|.|TRBJ1-5
CASSLLTAGSQPQHF
TGTGCCAGCAGCTTGTTAACAGCGGGATCTCAGCCCCAGCATTTT
>.|TRBV5-4|.|TRBJ2-1
CASSLAAGTPTYNEQFF
TGTGCCAGCAGCTTGGCCGCAGGGACACCGACCTACAATGAGCAGTTCTTC
>TRBD1|TRBV5-1|few|TRBJ1-3
CASSSETGNSGNTIYF
TGCGCCAGCAGCTCCGAGACAGGGAACTCTGGAAACACCATATATTTT
>.|TRBV5-1|.|TRBJ1-5
CASSLAGGNQPQHF
TGCGCCAGCAGCTTGGCGGGGGGAAATCAGCCCCAGCATTTT
>.|TRBV5-4|.|TRBJ2-3
CASSLARGSTDTQYF
TGTGCCAGCAGCTTGGCGAGAGGGAGCACAGATACGCAGTATTTT
>.|TRBV19|few|TRBJ1-1
CASRRQVSTEAFF
TGTGCCAGTAGGCGACAGGTGTCCACTGAAGCTTTCTTT
>.|TRBV11-3|.|TRBJ2-1
CASSHDRSNEQFF
TGTGCCAGCAGCCATGACAGGAGCAATGAGCAGTTCTTC
>.|TRBV9|.|TRBJ1-2
CASSVEEGFYGYTF
TGTGCCAGCAGCGTAGAGGAGGGGTTCTATGGCTACACCTTC
>.|TRBV4-1|.|TRBJ1-1
CASSLIGDTEAFF
TGCGCCAGCAGCCTCATAGGGGACACTGAAGCTTTCTTT
>.|TRBV4-2|.|TRBJ1-5
CASSQEYYSNQPQHF
TGTGCCAGCAGCCAAGAGTATTATAGCAATCAGCCCCAGCATTTT
>TRBD1|TRBV19|.|TRBJ1-5
CATSGGITSGTGNQPQHF
TGTGCCACCTCGGGTGGGATCACCTCCGGGACAGGTAATCAGCCCCAGCATTTT
>TRBD1|TRBV18|.|TRBJ2-3
CASSPLAGGRTDTQYF
TGTGCCAGCTCACCCCTGGCAGGGGGCAGGACAGATACGCAGTATTTT
>.|TRBV9|.|TRBJ1-6
CASSVETDNSPLHF
TGTGCCAGCAGCGTAGAAACGGATAATTCACCCCTCCACTTT
>TRBD2|TRBV7-2|few|TRBJ2-2
CASSLAAGVVTGELFF
TGTGCCAGCAGCTTAGCAGCGGGGGTGGTTACCGGGGAGCTGTTTTTT
>TRBD1|TRBV14|.|TRBJ1-2
CASSGAGTGAANYGYTF
TGTGCCAGCAGCGGAGCGGGGACAGGGGCCGCTAACTATGGCTACACCTTC
>TRBD1|TRBV19|.|TRBJ2-1
CASSVPGQGVNEQFF
TGTGCCAGTAGTGTACCCGGACAGGGAGTCAATGAGCAGTTCTTC
>.|TRBV6-1|few|TRBJ1-4
CASSEISAGDEKLFF
TGTGCCAGCAGTGAAATATCGGCAGGGGATGAAAAACTGTTTTTT
>.|TRBV5-4|medium-sized|TRBJ1-1
CASSVTDNTEAFF
TGTGCCAGCAGCGTGACTGATAACACTGAAGCTTTCTTT
>.|TRBV4-1|.|TRBJ1-1
CASSREDGLNTEAFF
TGCGCCAGCAGCCGGGAGGACGGATTGAACACTGAAGCTTTCTTT
>TRBD2|TRBV13|.|TRBJ2-1
CASSLVTRGGFYNEQFF
TGTGCCAGCAGCTTAGTAACCCGGGGAGGGTTCTACAATGAGCAGTTCTTC
>TRBD1|TRBV11-2|once|TRBJ1-1
CASSVGQTLNTEAFF
TGTGCCAGCAGCGTGGGACAGACTTTGAACACTGAAGCTTTCTTT
>.|TRBV18|.|TRBJ1-2
CASSPRKTQTYGYTF
TGTGCCAGCTCACCACGCAAAACCCAGACTTATGGCTACACCTTC
>.|TRBV6-5|.|TRBJ1-2
CASTPGKNYGYTF
TGTGCCAGCACCCCGGGAAAGAACTATGGCTACACCTTC
>.|TRBV15|.|TRBJ2-1
CATSRLPNSYNEQFF
TGTGCCACCAGCAGGCTACCCAACTCCTACAATGAGCAGTTCTTC
>.|TRBV5-4|.|TRBJ1-4
CASSGNRENGNEKLFF
TGTGCCAGCAGCGGAAACAGGGAAAATGGTAATGAAAAACTGTTTTTT
>TRBD1|TRBV7-2|.|TRBJ2-1
CASSLTTGSYNEQFF
TGTGCCAGCAGCCTTACGACAGGGTCCTACAATGAGCAGTTCTTC